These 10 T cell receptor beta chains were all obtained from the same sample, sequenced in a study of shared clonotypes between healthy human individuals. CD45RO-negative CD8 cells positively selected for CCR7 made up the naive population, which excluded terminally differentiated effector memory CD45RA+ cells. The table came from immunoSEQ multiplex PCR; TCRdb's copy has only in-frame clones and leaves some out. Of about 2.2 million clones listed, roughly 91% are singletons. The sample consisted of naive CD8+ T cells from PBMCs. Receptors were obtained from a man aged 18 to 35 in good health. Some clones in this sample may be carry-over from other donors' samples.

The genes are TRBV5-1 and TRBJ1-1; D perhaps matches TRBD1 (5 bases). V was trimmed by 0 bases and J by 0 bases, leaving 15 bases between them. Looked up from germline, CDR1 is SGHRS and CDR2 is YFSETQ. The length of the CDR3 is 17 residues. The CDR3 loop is CASSLASQVFMNTEAFF. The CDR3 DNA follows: TGCGCCAGCAGCTTGGCGTCACAGGTATTTATGAACACTGAAGCTTTCTTT. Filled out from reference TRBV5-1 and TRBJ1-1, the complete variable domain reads KAGVTQTPRYLIKTRGQQVTLSCSPISGHRSVSWYQQTPGQGLQFLFEYFSETQRNKGNFPGRFSGRQFSNSRSEMNVSTLELGDSALYLCASSLASQVFMNTEAFFGQGTRLTVV.

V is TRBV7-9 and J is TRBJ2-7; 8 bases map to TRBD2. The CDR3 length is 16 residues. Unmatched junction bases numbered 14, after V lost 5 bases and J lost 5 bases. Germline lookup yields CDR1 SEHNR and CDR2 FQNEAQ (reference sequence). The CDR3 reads CASSPTGGAGNNEQYF. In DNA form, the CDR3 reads TGTGCCAGCAGCCCTACCGGGGGGGCGGGTAATAACGAGCAGTACTTC.

The CDR3 DNA sequence: TGTGCCAGCAGCTTAGCCCTAGCGGGAAATGAGCAGTTCTTC. It codes for CASSLALAGNEQFF. The V gene is TRBV7-6, the J gene TRBJ2-1; 9 nucleotides agree with TRBD2. Trimming at V came to 0 bases and at J to 7 bases, leaving 1 base not matched to a gene. Germline V CDR1 and CDR2: SGHVS, FNYEAQ. CDR3 length equals 14 residues. The variable domain in full, completed from reference TRBV7-6 and TRBJ2-1, reads GAGVSQSPRYKVTKRGQDVALRCDPISGHVSLYWYRQALGQGPEFLTYFNYEAQQDKSGLPNDRFSAERPEGSISTLTIQRTEQRDSAMYRCASSLALAGNEQFFGPGTRLTVL.

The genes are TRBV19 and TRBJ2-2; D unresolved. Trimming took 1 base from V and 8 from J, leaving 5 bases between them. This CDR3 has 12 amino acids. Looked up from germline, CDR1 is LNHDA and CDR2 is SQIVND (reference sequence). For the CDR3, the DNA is TGTGCCAGTAGTATAGCGTGGGGGGAGCTGTTTTTT. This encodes CASSIAWGELFF.

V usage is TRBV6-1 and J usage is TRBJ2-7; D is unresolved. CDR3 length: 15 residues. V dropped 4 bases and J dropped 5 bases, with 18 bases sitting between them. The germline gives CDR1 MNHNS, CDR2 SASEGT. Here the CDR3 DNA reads TGTGCCAGCAGTGCAACCCGAAGACCCGGCCACGAGCAGTACTTC. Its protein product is CASSATRRPGHEQYF.

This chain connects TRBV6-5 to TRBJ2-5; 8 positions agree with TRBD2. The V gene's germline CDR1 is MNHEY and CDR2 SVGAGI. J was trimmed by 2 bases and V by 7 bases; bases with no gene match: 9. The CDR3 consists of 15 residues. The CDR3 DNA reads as TGTGCCAGCATCGGGGCTAGCGGGCAACAAGAGACCCAGTACTTC. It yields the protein CASIGASGQQETQYF.

DNA for the CDR3: TGCGCCAGCGGGGCAGGGGAGGTTCGTAATGAAAAACTGTTTTTT. It is translated as CASGAGEVRNEKLFF. This rearrangement joins TRBV5-1 to TRBJ1-4; D possibly corresponds to TRBD1 (6 bases). Germline V gene data show CDR1 as SGHRS and CDR2 as YFSETQ. The CDR3 loop spans 15 amino acids. Trimming took off 7 bases at V and 4 bases at J, with 17 bases between the two ends.

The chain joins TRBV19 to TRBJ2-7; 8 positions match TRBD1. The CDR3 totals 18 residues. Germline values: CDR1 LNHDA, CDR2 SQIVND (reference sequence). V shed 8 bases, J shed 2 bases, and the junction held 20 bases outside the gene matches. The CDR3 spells CASARLRYPDRATYEQYF. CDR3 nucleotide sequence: TGTGCCAGTGCGAGGTTGCGTTACCCGGACAGGGCCACCTACGAGCAGTACTTC.

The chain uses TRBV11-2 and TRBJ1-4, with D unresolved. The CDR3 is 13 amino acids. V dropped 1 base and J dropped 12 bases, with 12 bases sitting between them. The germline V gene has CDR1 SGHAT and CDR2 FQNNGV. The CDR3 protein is CASSLGLTAELFF. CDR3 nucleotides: TGTGCCAGCAGCTTAGGACTGACGGCGGAACTGTTTTTT.

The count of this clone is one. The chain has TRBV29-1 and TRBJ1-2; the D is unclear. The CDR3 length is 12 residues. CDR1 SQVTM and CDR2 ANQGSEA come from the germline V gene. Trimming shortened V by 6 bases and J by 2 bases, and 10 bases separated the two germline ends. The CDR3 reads CSVPEWNYGYTF. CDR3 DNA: TGCAGCGTGCCGGAGTGGAACTATGGCTACACCTTC.